This TCR beta chain emerged from a study of shared clonotypes between healthy human individuals. Study-wide context: The donor group consisted of two women and a few men, aged 18 to 49.

In the case of this clone: Its target is not known.

Profiled with immunoSEQ multiplex PCR; TCRdb holds only in-frame clones, not every one. Here the sample spans some 2,100,000 clones, approximately 94% being singletons. Findings and caveats of the study: Roughly 5% of naive CD4 clonotypes were common to several donors.

The V gene lost 0 bases and the J gene lost 7 bases, with 17 bases spanning the gap. The CDR3 runs to 16 residues. CDR1 and CDR2 (germline): MGHRA, YSYEKL. The rearrangement links TRBV4-1 to TRBJ2-3; D might be TRBD2 (5 bases). The origin of this receptor is a man between 18 and 29 years old in good health. Sequencing was performed on naive CD4+ T cells sorted from blood. Subset in this sample: CD45RA+ positively selected. CDR3 bases: TGCGCCAGCAGCCAAGATCGAAGCCGGGGAACGCATACGCAGTATTTT. Protein sequence: CASSQDRSRGTHTQYF.